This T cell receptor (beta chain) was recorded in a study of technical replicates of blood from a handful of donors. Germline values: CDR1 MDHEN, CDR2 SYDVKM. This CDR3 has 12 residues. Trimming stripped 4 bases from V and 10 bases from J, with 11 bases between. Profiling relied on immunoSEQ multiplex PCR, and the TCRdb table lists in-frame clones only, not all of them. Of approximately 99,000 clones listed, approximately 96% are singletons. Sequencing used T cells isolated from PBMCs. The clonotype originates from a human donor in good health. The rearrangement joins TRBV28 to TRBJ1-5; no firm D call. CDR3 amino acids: CASSSGLNPQHF. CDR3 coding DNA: TGTGCCAGCAGTTCGGGTCTTAATCCCCAGCATTTT. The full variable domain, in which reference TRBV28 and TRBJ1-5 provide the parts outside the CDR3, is DVKVTQSSRYLVKRTGEKVFLECVQDMDHENMFWYRQDPGLGLRLIYFSYDVKMKEKGDIPEGYSVSREKKERFSLILESASTNQTSMYLCASSSGLNPQHFGDGTRLSIL.